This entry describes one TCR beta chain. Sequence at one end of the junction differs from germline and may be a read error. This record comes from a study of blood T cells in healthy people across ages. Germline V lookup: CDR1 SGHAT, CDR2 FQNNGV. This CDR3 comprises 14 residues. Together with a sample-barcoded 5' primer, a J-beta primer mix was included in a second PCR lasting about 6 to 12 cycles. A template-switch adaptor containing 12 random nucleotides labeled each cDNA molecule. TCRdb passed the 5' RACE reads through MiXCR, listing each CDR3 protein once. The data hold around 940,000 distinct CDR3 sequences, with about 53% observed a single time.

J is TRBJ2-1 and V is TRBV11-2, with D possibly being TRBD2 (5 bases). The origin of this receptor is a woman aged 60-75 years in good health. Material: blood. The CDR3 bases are TGTGCCAGCAGTTTAGAACGGGGTTACAATGAGCAGTTCTTC. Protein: CASSLERGYNEQFF.